This TCR beta chain was captured by sequencing in a study of cytomegalovirus exposure and HLA in healthy donors. As regards this clone: Its antigen is unidentified.

PCR used 60 Vbeta primers and 13 Jbeta primers. The method was immunoSEQ multiplex PCR; TCRdb's version includes in-frame clones alone and lacks a portion of them. The sample lists 180,000 or so clones, roughly 73% occurring once. Each of the donors was a healthy bone marrow donor. Findings and limits, study-wide: Earlier analysis looked at TCR beta V segments, and most were productive about 90% or about 30% of the time. The records held CMV serostatus as the only immune exposure information. In vitro assays verified that a few CMV-associated chains recognized CMV antigens specifically.

The receptor was derived from a female donor in good health and CMV-seronegative. Sequencing was performed on PBMCs.

CDR3 protein: CSVVQGAKNIQYF. CDR3 nucleotides: TGCAGCGTTGTTCAGGGGGCCAAAAACATTCAGTACTTC. The chain carries TRBV29-1 and TRBJ2-4; D is possibly TRBD1 (6 bases). Trimming took 4 bases from V and 1 from J, leaving 8 bases between them. The germline V gene encodes CDR1 SQVTM and CDR2 ANQGSEA. The CDR3 runs 13 residues. The full variable domain, rest sourced from reference TRBV29-1 and TRBJ2-4, is SAVISQKPSRDICQRGTSLTIQCQVDSQVTMMFWYRQQPGQSLTLIATANQGSEATYESGFVIDKFPISRPNLTFSTLTVSNMSPEDSSIYLCSVVQGAKNIQYFGAGTRLSVL.